Listed below are T cell receptor beta chains from one sample, sequenced in a study of response to subunit inactivated influenza vaccine. TCRdb reprocessed the RT-PCR reads with MiXCR, giving one entry per CDR3 protein. The sample lists around 150,000 distinct CDR3 sequences; approximately 11% were seen once. Sequences were derived from non-naive T cells sorted from PBMCs, sampled roughly 47 days after vaccination. Receptor source: a man aged 45-65 years who received an inactivated influenza vaccine. Both conserved end residues are part of each CDR3. Fields, in order: J gene, V gene, D gene, clone size, CDR3 DNA, CDR3 protein. A D gene is named only where the DNA matches it firmly. Clone size is not always given. Where it is, it says once, few, many or a class for expanded clones.

TRBJ2-1	TRBV27	TRBD2	-	TGTGCCAGCAGTTCAGGACTAGCGGGAGTGAATGAGCAGTTCTTC	CASSSGLAGVNEQFF
TRBJ1-2	TRBV7-8	-	many	TGTGCCAGCAGCTTGAGCAGTGACTATGGCTACACCTTC	CASSLSSDYGYTF
TRBJ2-7	TRBV7-2	TRBD1	many	TGTGCCAGCAGCTCGAACAGGGGCACCTACGAGCAGTACTTC	CASSSNRGTYEQYF
TRBJ2-1	TRBV5-6	TRBD2	many	TGTGCCAGCAGCTTCCTAGCGGGGGGGGGGTACGGTGAGCAGTTCTTC	CASSFLAGGGYGEQFF
TRBJ2-7	TRBV2	TRBD2	few	TGTGCCAGCAGTGAAATCGGTCTAGCGGGGAACGAGCAGTACTTC	CASSEIGLAGNEQYF
TRBJ2-2	TRBV11-1	TRBD2	few	TGTGCCAGCAGCCCGGGACTAGTTTGGCTTTCGGACACCGGGGAGCTGTTTTTT	CASSPGLVWLSDTGELFF
TRBJ2-2	TRBV5-5	-	many	TGTGCCAGCAGTTCCCGCGGGGGCTGGGACACCGGGGAGCTGTTTTTT	CASSSRGGWDTGELFF
TRBJ1-1	TRBV9	-	many	TGTGCCAGCAGCCCCCACAGCGCCCAAGACACTGAAGCTTTCTTT	CASSPHSAQDTEAFF
TRBJ2-7	TRBV5-1	TRBD2	-	TGCGCCAGCAGCTTCCTAGCGGGAGGGTACGAGCAGTACTTC	CASSFLAGGYEQYF
TRBJ1-2	TRBV7-2	-	many	TGTGCCAGCAGTACTGCCTTGTATGGCTACACCTTC	CASSTALYGYTF
TRBJ2-2	TRBV12-3/TRBV12-4	-	-	TGTGCCAGCAAAGGACTTCCTAACACCGGGGAGCTGTTTTTT	CASKGLPNTGELFF
TRBJ2-1	TRBV7-2	TRBD2	-	TGTGCCAGCAGCAAGGGACTAGCGGAGTACAATGAGCAGTTCTTC	CASSKGLAEYNEQFF
TRBJ1-2	TRBV2	-	few	TGTGCCAGCAGTGAAGCGGGGTCATGGTATGGCTACACCTTC	CASSEAGSWYGYTF
TRBJ2-3	TRBV18	-	-	TGTGCCAGCTCACCAAGGCAAGACCAGACAGATACGCAGTATTTT	CASSPRQDQTDTQYF
TRBJ1-2	TRBV7-2	-	many	TGTGCCAGCAGCTTAGCGAAGAACTATGGCTACACCTTC	CASSLAKNYGYTF
TRBJ1-4	TRBV7-8	-	-	TGTGCCAGCAGAGAGGGGGGAGCCTTTAATGAAAAACTGTTTTTT	CASREGGAFNEKLFF
TRBJ1-6	TRBV7-2	-	many	TGTGCCAGCAGCTTACAGGGGACCAATTCACCCCTCCACTTT	CASSLQGTNSPLHF
TRBJ2-5	TRBV29-1	-	-	TGCAGCGTTGAGGTCAGGGACCAAACCCAGTACTTC	CSVEVRDQTQYF
TRBJ2-3	TRBV6-2/TRBV6-3	TRBD2	few	TGTGCCAGCAGTGGCGGGAGAAATGCAGATACGCAGTATTTT	CASSGGRNADTQYF
TRBJ2-6	TRBV24-1	TRBD1	few	TGTGCCACCCTCACATATAAACGGGACAGCAGTTCTGGGGCCAACGTCCTGACTTTC	CATLTYKRDSSSGANVLTF
TRBJ2-5	TRBV20-1	TRBD2	-	TGCAGTGCTAGGGGGACTAGCGGGGGGCCTATCCAAGAGACCCAGTACTTC	CSARGTSGGPIQETQYF
TRBJ2-1	TRBV11-2	-	-	TGTGCCAGCAGCTCCCCTCTGAGGGCCTCGAGAGGGCAGTTCTTC	CASSSPLRASRGQFF
TRBJ2-3	TRBV7-2	TRBD2	many	TGTGCCAGCAACGCACTAGCGGGGGCCGGCACAGATACGCAGTATTTT	CASNALAGAGTDTQYF
TRBJ2-1	TRBV6-1	TRBD2	few	TGTGCCACCGCGACTAGCGGGGGGGTAGGCAATGAGCAGTTCTTC	CATATSGGVGNEQFF
TRBJ1-5	TRBV7-8	TRBD1	many	TGTGCCAGCAGCCCTCGATTTACACAGGGGCCGGGCAATCAGCCCCAGCATTTT	CASSPRFTQGPGNQPQHF
TRBJ2-5	TRBV2	TRBD1	few	TGTGCCAGTACCGGGACAGGGGAGGAGACCCAGTACTTC	CASTGTGEETQYF
TRBJ1-6	TRBV7-9	-	few	TGTGCCAGCAGCCCCAGCTGGGGGCCCCTCCACTTT	CASSPSWGPLHF
TRBJ1-5	TRBV7-8	-	many	TGTGCCAGCAGCTTAGGGGAGAATCAGCCCCAGCATTTT	CASSLGENQPQHF
TRBJ2-2	TRBV6-1	TRBD1	few	TGTGCCAGCAAACATGGACAGGGGGCCTTCACCGGGGAGCTGTTTTTT	CASKHGQGAFTGELFF
TRBJ1-1	TRBV29-1	-	many	TGCAGCGTTGATAGCTCGCGGCAGGATGAAGCTTTCTTT	CSVDSSRQDEAFF
TRBJ2-2	TRBV20-1	-	-	TGCAGTGCTAGAGATATTCAGGGGTTGATGGCCGGGGAGCTGTTTTTT	CSARDIQGLMAGELFF
TRBJ1-1	TRBV27	TRBD1	-	TGTGCCAGCAGTTTAACAGGGGGTCCCACTGAAGCTTTCTTT	CASSLTGGPTEAFF
TRBJ1-4	TRBV7-2	-	few	TGTGCCAGCAGCTTAGGGTACCTGCGGGAAGAAAAACTGTTTTTT	CASSLGYLREEKLFF
TRBJ2-7	TRBV6-1	TRBD2	-	TGTGCCAGCGGGACTAGCGGGAGCTACGAGCAGTACTTC	CASGTSGSYEQYF
TRBJ2-1	TRBV4-3	-	many	TGCGCCAGCAGCCCCAACTCCTACGGTGAGCAGTTCTTC	CASSPNSYGEQFF
TRBJ1-5	TRBV20-1	-	few	TGCAGTGCTAGAGGATTAGACAGCGCGCAAAATAGCAATCAGCCCCAGCATTTT	CSARGLDSAQNSNQPQHF
TRBJ2-4	TRBV6-5	-	many	TGTGCCAGCAGTTACTCGGGAGTACCAGGGAACATTCAGTACTTC	CASSYSGVPGNIQYF
TRBJ2-2	TRBV29-1	-	many	TGCAGCGTTGAGGGCTGGGGGGGCGCGAACACCGGGGAGCTGTTTTTT	CSVEGWGGANTGELFF
TRBJ2-4	TRBV5-6	TRBD1	many	TGTGCCAGCAGCCTACAGGGGGGCCGGGGGGCCAAAAACATTCAGTACTTC	CASSLQGGRGAKNIQYF
TRBJ2-7	TRBV7-9	-	many	TGTGCCAGCAGCCGAGTGGGGCCGACCTACGAGCAGTACTTC	CASSRVGPTYEQYF
TRBJ2-5	TRBV5-1	TRBD1	few	TGCGCCAGCAGCTTAGGGACAGGCGGGGAATTCACCCAGTACTTC	CASSLGTGGEFTQYF
TRBJ2-7	TRBV5-6	-	-	TGTGCCAGCAGCTCCGTTAGGCAGGGAGGTCTCGAGCAGTACTTC	CASSSVRQGGLEQYF
TRBJ2-1	TRBV7-9	-	many	TGTGCCAGCAGCTTGCTCGATGTTGATGCGCTGTTCTTC	CASSLLDVDALFF
TRBJ2-4	TRBV20-1	TRBD1	-	TGCAGTGCGGCCGGGACAGGGGAATCGAACATTCAGTACTTC	CSAAGTGESNIQYF
TRBJ2-3	TRBV12-5	-	few	TGTGCTAGTGGTTTGGTCCCGGGGTCAGATACGCAGTATTTT	CASGLVPGSDTQYF